This TCR beta chain emerged from a study of circulating and synovial CD4+ cells in juvenile arthritis. Whole-study findings and limits: Deeper sequencing increased measured overlap with synovial clonotypes. These blood cells shared more CDR3 sequences with synovium than bulk blood. These repertoires were less diverse than bulk blood CD4 repertoires.

TCRdb's table, derived via immunoSEQ multiplex PCR, lists solely in-frame clones and lacks some. Of some 35,000 clones listed, 85% to 95% are singletons. To note about this clone: Its matching antigen is unknown.

The CDR3 is 13 residues long. V gave up 3 bases and J gave up 6 bases, with 11 bases separating them. Germline values: CDR1 MNHEY, CDR2 SMNVEV (reference sequence). Patients with active juvenile idiopathic arthritis donated these samples. The sequenced sample consisted of CD4+ T cells from blood. The chain carries TRBV27 and TRBJ1-2, with D perhaps TRBD1 (5 bases). The sequence came from a human donor with juvenile idiopathic arthritis. The DNA for the CDR3 is TGTGCCAGCAGTTTTGACGGGGGTGATGGCTACACCTTC. It specifies CASSFDGGDGYTF.